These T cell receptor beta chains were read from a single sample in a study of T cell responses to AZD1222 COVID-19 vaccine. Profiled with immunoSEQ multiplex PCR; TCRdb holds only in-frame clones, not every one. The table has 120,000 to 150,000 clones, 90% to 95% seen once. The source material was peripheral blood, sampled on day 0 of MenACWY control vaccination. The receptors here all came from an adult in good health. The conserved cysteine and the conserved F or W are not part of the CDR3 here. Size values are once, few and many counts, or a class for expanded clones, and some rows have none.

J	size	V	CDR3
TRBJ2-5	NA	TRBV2	ASREDETQY
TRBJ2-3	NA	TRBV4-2	ASSPLIAGYTDTQY
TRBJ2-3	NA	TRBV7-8	ASSTQGGAPDTQY
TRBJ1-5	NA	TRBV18	ASSPQGSNQPQH
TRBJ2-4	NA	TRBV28	ASRDIAGLAKNIQY
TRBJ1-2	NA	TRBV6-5	ASSYYLVRGTYGYT
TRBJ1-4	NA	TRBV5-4	ASSFDGPNEKLF
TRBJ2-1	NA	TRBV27	ASSSTAGGPPNEQF
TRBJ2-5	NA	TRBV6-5	ASSLNRGRQETQY
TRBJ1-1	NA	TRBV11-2	ASSLTGPNTEAF
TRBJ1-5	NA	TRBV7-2	ASSLAWGGGQPQH
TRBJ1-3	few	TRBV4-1	ASSQVAASGNTIY
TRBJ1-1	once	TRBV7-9	ASSLLVLNTEAF
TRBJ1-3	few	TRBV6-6	ASSYQTGIGNTIY
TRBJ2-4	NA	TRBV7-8	ASSHRTLGDLAKNIQY
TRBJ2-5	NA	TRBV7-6	ASSLAMTGEETQY
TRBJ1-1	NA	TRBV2	ASMDRLNTEAF
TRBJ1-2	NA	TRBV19	ASSIGPRPGTIRGGYT
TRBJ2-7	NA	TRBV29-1	SVEGQFSYEQY
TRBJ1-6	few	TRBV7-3	ASSQGTGRSPLH
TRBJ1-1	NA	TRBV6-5	ASSYSTGKGNTEAF
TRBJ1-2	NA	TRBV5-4	ASSLGGGFRDYGYT
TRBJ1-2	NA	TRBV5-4	ASSLPGGSMDGYT
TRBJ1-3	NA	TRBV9	ASSGHPWDTIY
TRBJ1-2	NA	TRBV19	ASSARDSPNYYGYT
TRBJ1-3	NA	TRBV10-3	AIRNSAGNTIY
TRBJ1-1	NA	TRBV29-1	SVEVGMNTEAF
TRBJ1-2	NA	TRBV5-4	ASSLVGRGSYGYT
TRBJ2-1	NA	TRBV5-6	ASSAVGDWTLDEQF
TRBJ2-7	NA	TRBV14	ASSPLGGYEQY
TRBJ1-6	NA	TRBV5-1	ASSLQGRSPLH
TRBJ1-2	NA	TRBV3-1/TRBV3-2	ASSQGFEKGSYGYT
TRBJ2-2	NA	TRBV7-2	ASSWRLAEVTGELF
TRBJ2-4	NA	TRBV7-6	ASSLGPQWGLAKNIQY
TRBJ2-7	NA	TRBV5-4	ASSYRLAGDLYEQY
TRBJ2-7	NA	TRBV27	ASSLAGDAYEQY
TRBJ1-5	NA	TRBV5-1	ASSLEGQVGQPQH
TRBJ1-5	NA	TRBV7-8	ASSLAGRKAQPQH